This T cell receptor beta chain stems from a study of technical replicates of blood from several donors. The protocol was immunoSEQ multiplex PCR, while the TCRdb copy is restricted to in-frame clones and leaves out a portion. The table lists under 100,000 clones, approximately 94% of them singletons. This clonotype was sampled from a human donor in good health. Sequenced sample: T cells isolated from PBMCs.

CDR3 protein: CASSPNLALYEQYF. CDR3 in DNA: TGTGCCAGCAGCCCGAACCTAGCTCTGTACGAGCAGTACTTC. The gene calls are TRBV6-5 and TRBJ2-7; possible D gene TRBD2, 5 bases. In germline, CDR1 is MNHEY, CDR2 SVGAGI. The length of the CDR3 is 14 residues. V shed 6 bases and J shed 4 bases, with 16 bases lying between them.